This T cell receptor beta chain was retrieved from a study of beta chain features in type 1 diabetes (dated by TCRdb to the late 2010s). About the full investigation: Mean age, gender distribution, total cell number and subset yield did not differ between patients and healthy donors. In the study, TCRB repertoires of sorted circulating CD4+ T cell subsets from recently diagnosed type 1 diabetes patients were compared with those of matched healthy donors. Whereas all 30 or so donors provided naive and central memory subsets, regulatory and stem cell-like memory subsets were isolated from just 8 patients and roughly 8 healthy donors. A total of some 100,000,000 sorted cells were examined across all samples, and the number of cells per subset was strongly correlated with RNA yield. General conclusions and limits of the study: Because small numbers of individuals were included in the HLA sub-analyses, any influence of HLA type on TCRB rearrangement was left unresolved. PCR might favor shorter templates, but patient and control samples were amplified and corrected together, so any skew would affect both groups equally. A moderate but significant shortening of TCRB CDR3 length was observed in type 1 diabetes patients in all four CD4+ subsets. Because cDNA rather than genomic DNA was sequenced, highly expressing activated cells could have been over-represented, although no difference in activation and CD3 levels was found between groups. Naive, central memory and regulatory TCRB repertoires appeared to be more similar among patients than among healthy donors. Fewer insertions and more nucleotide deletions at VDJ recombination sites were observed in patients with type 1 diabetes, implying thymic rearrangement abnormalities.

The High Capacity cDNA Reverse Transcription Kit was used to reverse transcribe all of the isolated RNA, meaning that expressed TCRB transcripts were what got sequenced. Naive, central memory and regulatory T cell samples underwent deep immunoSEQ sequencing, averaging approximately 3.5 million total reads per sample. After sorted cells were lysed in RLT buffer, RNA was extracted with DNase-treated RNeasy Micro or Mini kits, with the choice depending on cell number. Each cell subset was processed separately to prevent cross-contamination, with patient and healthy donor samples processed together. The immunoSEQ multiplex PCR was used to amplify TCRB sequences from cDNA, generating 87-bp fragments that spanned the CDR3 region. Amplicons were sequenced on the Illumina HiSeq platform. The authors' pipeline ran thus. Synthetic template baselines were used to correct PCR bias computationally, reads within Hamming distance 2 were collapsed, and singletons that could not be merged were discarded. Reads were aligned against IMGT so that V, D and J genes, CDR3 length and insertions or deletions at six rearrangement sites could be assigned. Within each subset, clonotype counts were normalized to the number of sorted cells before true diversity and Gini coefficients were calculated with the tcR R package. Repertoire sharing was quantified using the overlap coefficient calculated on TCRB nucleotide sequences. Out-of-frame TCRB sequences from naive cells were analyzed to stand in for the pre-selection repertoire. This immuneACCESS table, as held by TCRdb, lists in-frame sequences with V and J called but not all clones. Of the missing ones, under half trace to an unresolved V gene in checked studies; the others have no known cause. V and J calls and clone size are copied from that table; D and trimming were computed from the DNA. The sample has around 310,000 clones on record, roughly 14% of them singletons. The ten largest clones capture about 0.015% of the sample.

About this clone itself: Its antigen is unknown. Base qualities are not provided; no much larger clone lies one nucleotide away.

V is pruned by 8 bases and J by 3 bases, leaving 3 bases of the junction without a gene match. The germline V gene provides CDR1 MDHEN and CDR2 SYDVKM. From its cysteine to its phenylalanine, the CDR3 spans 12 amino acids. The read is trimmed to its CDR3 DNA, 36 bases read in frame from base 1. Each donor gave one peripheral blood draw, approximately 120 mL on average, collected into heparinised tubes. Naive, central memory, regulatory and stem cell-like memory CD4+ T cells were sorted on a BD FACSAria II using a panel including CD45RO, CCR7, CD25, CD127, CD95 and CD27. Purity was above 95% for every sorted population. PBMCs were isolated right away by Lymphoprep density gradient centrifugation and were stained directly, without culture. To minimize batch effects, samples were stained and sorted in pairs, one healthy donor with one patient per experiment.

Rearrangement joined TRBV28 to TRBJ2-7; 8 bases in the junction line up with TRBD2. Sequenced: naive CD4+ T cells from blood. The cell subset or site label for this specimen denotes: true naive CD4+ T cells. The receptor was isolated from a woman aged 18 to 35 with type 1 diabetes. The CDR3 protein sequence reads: CASGLAGYEQYF. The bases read TGTGCCAGCGGGCTAGCGGGCTACGAGCAGTACTTC. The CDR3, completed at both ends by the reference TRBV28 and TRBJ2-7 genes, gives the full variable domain DVKVTQSSRYLVKRTGEKVFLECVQDMDHENMFWYRQDPGLGLRLIYFSYDVKMKEKGDIPEGYSVSREKKERFSLILESASTNQTSMYLCASGLAGYEQYFGPGTRLTVT.